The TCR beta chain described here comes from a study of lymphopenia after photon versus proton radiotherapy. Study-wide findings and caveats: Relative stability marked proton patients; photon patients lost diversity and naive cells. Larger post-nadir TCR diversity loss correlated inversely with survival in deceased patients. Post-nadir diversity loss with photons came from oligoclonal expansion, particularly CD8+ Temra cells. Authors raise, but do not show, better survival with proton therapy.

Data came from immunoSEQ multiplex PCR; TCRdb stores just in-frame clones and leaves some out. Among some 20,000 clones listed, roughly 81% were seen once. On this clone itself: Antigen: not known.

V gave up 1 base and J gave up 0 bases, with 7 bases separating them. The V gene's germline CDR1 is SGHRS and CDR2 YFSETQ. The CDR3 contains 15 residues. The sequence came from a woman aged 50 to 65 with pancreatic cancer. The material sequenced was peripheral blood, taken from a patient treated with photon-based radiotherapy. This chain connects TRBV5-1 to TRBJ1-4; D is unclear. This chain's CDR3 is CASSLRGATNEKLFF. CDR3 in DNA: TGCGCCAGCAGCTTGCGGGGAGCAACTAATGAAAAACTGTTTTTT. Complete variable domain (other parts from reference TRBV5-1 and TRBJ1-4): KAGVTQTPRYLIKTRGQQVTLSCSPISGHRSVSWYQQTPGQGLQFLFEYFSETQRNKGNFPGRFSGRQFSNSRSEMNVSTLELGDSALYLCASSLRGATNEKLFFGSGTQLSVL.